Reported below is one T cell receptor beta chain. Before DNA extraction, 1-10 million cryopreserved PBMC were held in the samples. This specimen comes from a study of long-term antiretroviral therapy in people with HIV. Survey level was the resolution at which the v3.0 immunoSEQ assay ran. The data were produced by immunoSEQ multiplex PCR, yet TCRdb's version contains in-frame clones alone and is incomplete. The repertoire holds 15,000 to 20,000 clones, with over 70% as singletons. The CDR3 length is 13 residues. J was trimmed by 4 bases and V by 8 bases; bases with no gene match: 7. The germline V gene has CDR1 SGHAT and CDR2 FQNNGV.

The sequence came from a woman in her twenties or thirties with HIV. This chain connects TRBV11-2 to TRBJ1-1, with 7 positions matching TRBD1. The sequenced sample was unsorted PBMCs, obtained 2.9 years after starting antiretroviral therapy. The CDR3 sequence is CASCLYRGTEAFF. CDR3 nucleotide sequence: TGTGCCAGCTGCCTTTACAGGGGCACTGAAGCTTTCTTT.